This T cell receptor (beta chain) was observed in a study of T cell responses to AZD1222 COVID-19 vaccine. Here immunoSEQ multiplex PCR was the method, and the copy in TCRdb shows in-frame clones only, minus some. This sample yields tens of thousands of clones, of which more than 75% are seen a single time; roughly 21% belongs to the top ten. In germline, CDR1 is SEHNR, CDR2 FQNEAQ (reference sequence). CDR3 length equals 17 residues. Trimming left V 0 bases short and J 1 base short, with 15 bases between. This chain links TRBV7-9 with TRBJ1-1; the D gene is possibly TRBD1 (5 bases). The starting material was peripheral blood, obtained on day 0 of AZD1222 vaccination. This clonotype originated in an adult in good health. CDR3 loop: CASSLAQGRSPNTEAFF. CDR3 in DNA: TGTGCCAGCAGCTTAGCCCAGGGCCGATCTCCGAACACTGAAGCTTTCTTT.